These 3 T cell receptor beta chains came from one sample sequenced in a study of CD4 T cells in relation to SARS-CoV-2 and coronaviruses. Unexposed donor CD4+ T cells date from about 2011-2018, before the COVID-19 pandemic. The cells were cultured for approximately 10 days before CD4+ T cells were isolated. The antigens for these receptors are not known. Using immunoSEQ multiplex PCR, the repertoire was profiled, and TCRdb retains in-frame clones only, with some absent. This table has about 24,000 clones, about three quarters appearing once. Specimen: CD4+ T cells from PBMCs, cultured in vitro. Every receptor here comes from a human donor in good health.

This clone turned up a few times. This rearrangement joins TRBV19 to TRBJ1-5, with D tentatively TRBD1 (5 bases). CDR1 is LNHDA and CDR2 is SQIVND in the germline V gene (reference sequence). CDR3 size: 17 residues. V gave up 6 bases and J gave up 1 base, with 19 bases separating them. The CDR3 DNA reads TGTGCCAGTAGCTCCACATGGGGAGGGGTGAGCAATCAGCCCCAGCATTTT. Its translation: CASSSTWGGVSNQPQHF.

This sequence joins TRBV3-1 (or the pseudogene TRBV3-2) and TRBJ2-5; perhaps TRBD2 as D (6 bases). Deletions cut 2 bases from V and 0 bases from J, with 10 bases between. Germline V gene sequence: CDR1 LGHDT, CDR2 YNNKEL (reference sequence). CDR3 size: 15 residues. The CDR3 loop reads CASSQSAGNQETQYF. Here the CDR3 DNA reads TGTGCCAGCAGCCAATCGGCGGGGAACCAAGAGACCCAGTACTTC.

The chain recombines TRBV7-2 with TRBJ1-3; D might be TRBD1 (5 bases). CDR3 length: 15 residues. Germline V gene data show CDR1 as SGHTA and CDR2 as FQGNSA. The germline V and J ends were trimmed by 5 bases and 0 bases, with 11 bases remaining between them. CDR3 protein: CASSIHGGSGNTIYF. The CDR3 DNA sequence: TGTGCCAGCAGCATCCACGGGGGCTCTGGAAACACCATATATTTT.